The subject of this entry is one TCR beta chain. The germline gives CDR1 MNHEY, CDR2 SVGAGI. With 6 bases clipped from V and 6 bases from J, the junction kept 8 bases outside the gene matches. The CDR3 spans 15 residues. The libraries were made with immunoSEQ v3. The assay was immunoSEQ multiplex PCR, and TCRdb's table has in-frame clones only and misses some. The top ten hold under 5.5% of the sample, which has 50,000 or so clones, 79% seen once. The sample is drawn from a study of TIL therapy for anti-PD-1-resistant metastatic lung cancer. Regarding time point: pre-treatment sample, taken before nivolumab and TIL therapy.

The rearrangement links TRBV6-5 to TRBJ2-2; TRBD1 matches 9 bases. Source: blood, taken at baseline. The sequence was obtained from a woman aged 30-85 years with non-small cell lung cancer. The CDR3 region has the DNA TGTGCCAGCAGCTTGGGACAGGGTACCCCCGGGGAGCTGTTTTTT. This gives the protein CASSLGQGTPGELFF.